One sample yielded the 10 T cell receptor beta chains listed below, sequenced in a study of CD8+CD57+ T cells in acquired aplastic anemia (dated by TCRdb to the late 2010s). Sequenced using an Illumina HiSeq 2000. TCR beta VDJ combination and CDR3 sequence profiling used genomic DNA as the template. In TCRdb, the public reads were trimmed at Q25 with fastp and aligned with MiXCR, with productive beta chains retained. Each entry is one CDR3 protein sequence, shown with its most common DNA and genes. The sample profile shows around 150,000 distinct CDR3 sequences; about 45% of them were found once. The ten largest account for about 3% of the sample. Patients chosen for sequencing had shown expansion of CD8+CD57+ cells by flow cytometry. The sequencing input was sorted CD4+, CD8+, or CD8+CD57+ T cells (not recorded which) from PBMCs. These receptors originate from a human donor with aplastic anemia.

This chain connects TRBV10-3 to TRBJ2-1, with unresolved D. V lost 4 bases and J lost 8, with 12 bases in between. CDR3 size: 13 residues. The germline V gene encodes CDR1 ENHRY and CDR2 SYGVKD. The CDR3 here is CAISARGDDEQFF. The DNA of the CDR3 is TGTGCCATCAGTGCCCGCGGCGACGATGAGCAGTTCTTC.

This chain connects TRBV24-1 to TRBJ1-1, with a possible D match to TRBD1 (6 bases). Germline V lookup: CDR1 KGHDR, CDR2 SFDVKD. Trimming removed 3 bases from V and 5 bases from J, with 15 bases in between. The CDR3 covers 15 residues. The CDR3 DNA reads as TGTGCCACCAGTGATCCCAGGGGCGGTCGAACTGAAGCTTTCTTT. Encoded protein: CATSDPRGGRTEAFF.

Ten or more counts support this clonotype. J is TRBJ2-2 and V is TRBV2; TRBD1 matches at 7 bases. The CDR3 extends over 15 amino acids. Germline CDR1 is SNHLY and CDR2 is FYNNEI. V gave up 6 bases and J gave up 0 bases; unmatched junction bases: 4. The CDR3 DNA reads TGTGCCAGCAGGGATGGACAGGCGAACACCGGGGAGCTGTTTTTT. Translating it yields CASRDGQANTGELFF.

This clonotype was counted a few times. CDR3 amino acids: CASSASYNEQFF. The CDR3 DNA sequence: TGTGCCAGCAGTGCTTCCTACAATGAGCAGTTCTTC. The chain links TRBV2 to TRBJ2-1; the D is unclear. With 4 bases removed from V and 1 base from J, the gap between germline ends came to 2 bases. The germline gives CDR1 SNHLY, CDR2 FYNNEI. This CDR3 contains 12 residues.

At least ten counts were recorded for this clonotype. The V and J genes are TRBV20-1 and TRBJ2-7; 7 bases are shared with TRBD1. The junction had 5 bases not matched to a gene; V was cut back by 3 bases and J by 0 bases. The CDR3 runs to 14 residues. The germline CDR1 and CDR2 sequences are DFQATT and SNEGSKA (reference sequence). CDR3: CSARDRRSSYEQYF. CDR3 DNA sequence: TGCAGTGCTAGGGACAGGAGGAGCTCCTACGAGCAGTACTTC.

The chain joins TRBV5-4 to TRBJ2-5; 16 bases line up with TRBD2. Trimming took 5 bases from V and 5 from J; bases not matched to a gene: 6. The CDR3 length is 16 residues. In germline, CDR1 is SGHNT, CDR2 YYREEE (reference sequence). The DNA of the CDR3 is TGTGCCAGCAGTTCTCCGGGACTAGCGGGGGGGGAGACCCAGTACTTC. It yields the protein CASSSPGLAGGETQYF.

This clonotype showed up many times. The V call is TRBV12-3 or TRBV12-4, the J call TRBJ2-2; 7 bases fit TRBD2. The CDR3 length is 14 residues. Trimming removed 5 bases from V and 7 bases from J; junction bases left unmatched: 7. The CDR3 DNA sequence: TGTGCCAGCAGTCCCGGGACTACGGACGGGGAGCTGTTTTTT. This sequence encodes CASSPGTTDGELFF.

This clonotype has at least ten counts. The chain couples TRBV19 to TRBJ1-1; D remains unclear. The CDR3 runs to 15 residues. Germline V gene sequence: CDR1 LNHDA, CDR2 SQIVND (reference sequence). Deletions cut 1 base from V and 2 bases from J, with 11 bases between. CDR3 nucleotide sequence: TGTGCCAGTAGTATAGTTCCGGGCTTCAACACTGAAGCTTTCTTT. Translating it yields CASSIVPGFNTEAFF.

This clonotype was observed at least ten times. The chain has TRBV13 and TRBJ1-2, with D tentatively TRBD1 (6 bases). Germline V gene sequence: CDR1 PRHDT, CDR2 FYEKMQ (reference sequence). The CDR3 is 14 residues long. V was trimmed by 5 bases and J by 3 bases, leaving 13 bases between them. The CDR3 bases are TGTGCCAGCAGCCCTCCCGGGGGCGACTATGGCTACACCTTC. Amino acid sequence: CASSPPGGDYGYTF.

This clonotype was found many times. The chain uses TRBV7-9 and TRBJ1-1, with D possibly matching TRBD1 (5 bases). The germline CDR1 and CDR2 sequences are SEHNR and FQNEAQ (reference sequence). CDR3 length: 13 residues. V shed 5 bases and J shed 1 base, with 8 bases lying between them. The CDR3, as DNA: TGTGCCAGCAGCCAACAGGAGAACACTGAAGCTTTCTTT. Its translation is CASSQQENTEAFF.